These 22 T cell receptor beta chains were all obtained from the same sample, sequenced in a study of graft-versus-host responses after intestinal transplantation. Measured with immunoSEQ multiplex PCR; TCRdb has only the in-frame clones, and not every one. The top ten clones hold roughly 0.19% of a sample with 150,000 or so clones, about nine tenths of them seen once. No cognate antigen is known for these TCRs. Sequences were derived from unstimulated CD4+ T cells sorted from spleen or lymph node cells, sampled before intestinal transplant. The receptors stem from a human donor who received an intestinal transplant.

This clone was picked up a small number of times. The V call is TRBV6-5, the J call TRBJ2-4; no clear D gene. The CDR3 totals 13 residues. With 6 bases removed from V and 4 bases from J, the gap between germline ends came to 10 bases. Germline V gene lookup returns CDR1 MNHEY and CDR2 SVGAGI. CDR3 sequence reads: CASSQTPKNIQYF. CDR3 sequence (DNA): TGTGCCAGCAGCCAAACCCCGAAAAACATTCAGTACTTC.

J is TRBJ2-1 and V is TRBV7-8; D may be TRBD2 (6 bases). Germline V CDR1 and CDR2: SGHVS, FQNEAQ. This CDR3 is built from 15 residues. The V end lost 7 bases, the J end lost 4 bases, and 17 bases lay between the germline ends. The CDR3: CASTVAVTQYNEQFF. The CDR3 DNA sequence: TGTGCCAGCACCGTAGCGGTGACCCAGTACAATGAGCAGTTCTTC.

The V gene is TRBV28, the J gene TRBJ2-2, with 12 bases identical to TRBD2. Germline loops: CDR1 MDHEN, CDR2 SYDVKM. CDR3 length: 16 amino acids. After removal of 6 bases from V and 3 bases from J, the junction contained 5 bases not matched to a gene. CDR3 coding DNA: TGTGCCAGCAGCGTCGGACTAGCGGGATACACCGGGGAGCTGTTTTTT. This sequence encodes CASSVGLAGYTGELFF.

This clone came up once. The CDR3 DNA is TGCGCCAGCAGCCAAGGCGGAGTTGCTGGAAACACCATATATTTT. Translated: CASSQGGVAGNTIYF. The chain employs TRBV4-3 and TRBJ1-3; no reliable D call. V was cut by 1 base and J by 2 bases, with 9 bases left in between. Germline-derived CDR1 and CDR2 are LGHNA and YSLEER. This CDR3 spans 15 amino acids.

This rearrangement joins TRBV27 to TRBJ2-2, with 9 bases fitting TRBD2. CDR1 is MNHEY, CDR2 SMNVEV, per germline (reference sequence). The CDR3 is 16 residues long. After removal of 3 bases from V and 6 bases from J, the junction contained 8 bases not matched to a gene. CDR3: CASSFLSGSGAGELFF. In nucleotides, the CDR3 is TGTGCCAGCAGTTTCCTTAGCGGGAGCGGGGCCGGGGAGCTGTTTTTT.

CDR3 in amino acids: CASSQSRKFWGSGANVLTF. As DNA, the CDR3 is TGCGCCAGCAGTCAATCTAGGAAATTTTGGGGCTCTGGGGCCAACGTCCTGACTTTC. V is TRBV23-1 and J is TRBJ2-6; D remains unclear. TRBV23-1 falls under the ORF class, with uncertain function. This CDR3 region has 19 residues. V was shortened by 0 bases and J by 0 bases, with 15 bases between the two germline ends.

The chain has TRBV5-1 and TRBJ2-2, with TRBD2 identical over 10 bases. With V trimmed by 3 bases and J by 1 base, 0 bases remained unmatched. There are 15 residues in the CDR3. The germline V gene has CDR1 SGHRS and CDR2 YFSETQ. Here the CDR3 DNA reads TGCGCCAGCAGCTGGACTAGCGGGAACACCGGGGAGCTGTTTTTT. Its protein product is CASSWTSGNTGELFF.

This chain links TRBV10-1 with TRBJ1-1, with D maybe TRBD1 (5 bases). The V gene's germline CDR1 is WNHNN and CDR2 SYGVQD (reference sequence). V lost 5 bases, J lost 1 base, and 8 bases lay in between. The CDR3 has 13 residues. The CDR3 DNA reads as TGCGCCAGCAGTCTGGACACGAACACTGAAGCTTTCTTT. Amino acids: CASSLDTNTEAFF.

This chain links TRBV7-9 with TRBJ2-1; 7 nucleotides line up with TRBD1. CDR3 length: 15 amino acids. The junction had 4 bases not matched to a gene; V was cut back by 5 bases and J by 0 bases. CDR1 is SEHNR and CDR2 is FQNEAQ in the germline V gene (reference sequence). The CDR3 sequence: CASSKTGTSYNEQFF. CDR3 nucleotide sequence: TGTGCCAGCAGCAAGACAGGGACCTCCTACAATGAGCAGTTCTTC.

The V gene is TRBV9, the J gene TRBJ2-5; tentative D call: TRBD1 (6 bases). The length of the CDR3 is 16 residues. Trimming removed 0 bases at V and 2 bases at J, with 14 bases between. Germline-derived CDR1 and CDR2 are SGDLS and YYNGEE. In nucleotides, the CDR3 is TGTGCCAGCAGCGTAGCTGGACAGCGGAGACAAGAGACCCAGTACTTC. This gives the protein CASSVAGQRRQETQYF. Full variable domain (outside the CDR3, taken from reference TRBV9 and TRBJ2-5): DSGVTQTPKHLITATGQRVTLRCSPRSGDLSVYWYQQSLDQGLQFLIQYYNGEERAKGNILERFSAQQFPDLHSELNLSSLELGDSALYFCASSVAGQRRQETQYFGPGTRLLVL.

V usage is TRBV7-9 and J usage is TRBJ2-1, with TRBD2 as a possible D gene (6 bases). The germline V and J ends were trimmed by 0 bases and 5 bases, with 8 bases remaining between them. Germline-derived CDR1 and CDR2 are SEHNR and FQNEAQ (reference sequence). The CDR3 spans 14 residues. In DNA, the CDR3 is TGTGCCAGCAGCTTAGCGCGGGGTAACAATGAGCAGTTCTTC. This sequence encodes CASSLARGNNEQFF. The full variable domain, its missing parts supplied by reference TRBV7-9 and TRBJ2-1, is DTGVSQNPRHKITKRGQNVTFRCDPISEHNRLYWYRQTLGQGPEFLTYFQNEAQLEKSRLLSDRFSAERPKGSFSTLEIQRTEQGDSAMYLCASSLARGNNEQFFGPGTRLTVL.

V usage is TRBV10-3 and J usage is TRBJ1-2, with 7 bases identical to TRBD1. The V segment lost 6 bases and the J segment 7 bases; nucleotides outside the gene matches: 8. Germline V gene sequence: CDR1 ENHRY, CDR2 SYGVKD. The CDR3 is 13 amino acids. CDR3 protein: CAISTTGVGGYTF. CDR3 nucleotides: TGTGCCATCAGCACAACAGGGGTGGGTGGCTACACCTTC.

This sequence joins TRBV7-2 and TRBJ1-2, with 10 bases lining up with TRBD1. The V gene end was trimmed by 5 bases and the J gene end by 10 bases; junction bases not matched to a gene: 10. CDR3 size: 14 residues. CDR1 is SGHTA and CDR2 is FQGNSA in the germline V gene. CDR3 sequence reads: CASSPGTGVRNYTF. The CDR3 DNA reads TGTGCCAGCAGCCCCGGGACAGGGGTACGAAACTACACCTTC.

The chain uses TRBV19 and TRBJ2-2, with D perhaps given as TRBD1 or TRBD2 (5 bases each). CDR1 is LNHDA, CDR2 SQIVND, per germline (reference sequence). With 1 base removed from V and 4 bases from J, the gap between germline ends came to 13 bases. CDR3 size: 16 residues. The CDR3 protein is CASSIAPGRSTGELFF. In DNA, the CDR3 is TGTGCCAGTAGTATAGCCCCAGGGAGAAGCACCGGGGAGCTGTTTTTT.

The V gene is TRBV5-1, the J gene TRBJ2-5; D call uncertain. Per the germline V gene, CDR1 is SGHRS and CDR2 is YFSETQ. V lost 2 bases to trimming and J lost 4 bases, with 9 bases between them. The CDR3 sequence is 13 residues long. The CDR3 DNA follows: TGCGCCAGCAGCTTCGGTCCCAGAGAGACCCAGTACTTC. Translating gives CASSFGPRETQYF.

CDR3 nucleotides: TGTGCCAGCAGCTTAGAGGCGGGGTCGAACACCGGGGAGCTGTTTTTT. It encodes CASSLEAGSNTGELFF. The chain combines TRBV7-8 with TRBJ2-2; D is possibly TRBD2 (6 bases). Germline-derived CDR1 and CDR2 are SGHVS and FQNEAQ. V lost 1 base and J 0 bases, leaving 9 bases between the germline ends. CDR3 length equals 16 residues.

V usage is TRBV28 and J usage is TRBJ1-1; the match to TRBD1 covers 8 bases. Trimming cost V 6 bases and J 2 bases; bases outside gene matches: 5. CDR1 and CDR2 from the germline V gene are MDHEN and SYDVKM. The CDR3 covers 14 residues. The CDR3 region is CASSPDRVNTEAFF. CDR3 nucleotides: TGTGCCAGCAGCCCGGACAGGGTTAACACTGAAGCTTTCTTT.

This clone has more than one count but fewer than ten. This chain uses TRBV7-9 with TRBJ2-7; 7 positions match TRBD2. CDR3 length: 15 residues. V gave up 1 base and J gave up 6 bases; unmatched junction bases: 9. The germline CDR1 and CDR2 sequences are SEHNR and FQNEAQ (reference sequence). CDR3 DNA: TGTGCCAGCAGCTTAGGGAGCGGGAAAGGTGGCGAGCAGTACTTC. Protein: CASSLGSGKGGEQYF.

The rearrangement uses TRBV5-4 and TRBJ2-3; 8 nucleotides line up with TRBD1. V dropped 4 bases and J dropped 5; count of bases not matched to a gene: 3. CDR1 is SGHNT, CDR2 YYREEE, per germline (reference sequence). The CDR3 totals 13 residues. The DNA of the CDR3 is TGTGCCAGCAGCCCGACAGGGGAAGATACGCAGTATTTT. Its protein is CASSPTGEDTQYF.

The V call is TRBV5-1, the J call TRBJ2-1; D not certain. The CDR3 totals 14 residues. The V end was cut by 4 bases, the J end by 9 bases, with 17 bases between. Germline V gene lookup returns CDR1 SGHRS and CDR2 YFSETQ. The CDR3 coding sequence is TGCGCCAGCAGCCTCCCAGACCCTACCGGTGAGCAGTTCTTC. Its translation: CASSLPDPTGEQFF.

This clone appeared a single time. This chain connects TRBV2 to TRBJ2-7; 7 bases are shared with TRBD1. After removal of 7 bases from V and 11 bases from J, the junction contained 11 bases not matched to a gene. The CDR3 contains 12 residues. Germline CDR1 is SNHLY and CDR2 is FYNNEI. The CDR3 is CASKRDRLLEYF. The CDR3 DNA is TGTGCCAGCAAACGGGACAGACTGTTGGAGTACTTC.

The J gene is TRBJ1-6, the V gene TRBV28; no definite D call. The CDR3 covers 12 residues. Germline loops: CDR1 MDHEN, CDR2 SYDVKM. The germline V and J ends were trimmed by 8 bases and 7 bases, with 9 bases remaining between them. The CDR3 bases are TGTGCCAGCCGAGCGCCGAATTCACCCCTCCACTTT. Translated, it gives CASRAPNSPLHF.